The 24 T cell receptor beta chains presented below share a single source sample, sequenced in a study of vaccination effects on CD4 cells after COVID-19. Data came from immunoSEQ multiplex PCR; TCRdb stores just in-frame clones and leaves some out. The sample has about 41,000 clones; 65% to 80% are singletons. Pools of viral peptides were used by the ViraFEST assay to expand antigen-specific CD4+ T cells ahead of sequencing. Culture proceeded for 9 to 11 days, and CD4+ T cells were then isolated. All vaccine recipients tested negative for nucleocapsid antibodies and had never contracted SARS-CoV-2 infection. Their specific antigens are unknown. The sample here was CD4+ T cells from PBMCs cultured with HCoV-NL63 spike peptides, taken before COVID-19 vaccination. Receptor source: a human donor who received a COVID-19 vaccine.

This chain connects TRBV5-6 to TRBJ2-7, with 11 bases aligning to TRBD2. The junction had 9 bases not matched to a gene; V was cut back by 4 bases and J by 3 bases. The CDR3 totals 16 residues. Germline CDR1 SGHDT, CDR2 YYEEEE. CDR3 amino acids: CASSTLSGGAIYEQYV. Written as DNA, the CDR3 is TGTGCCAGCAGCACCCTTAGCGGGGGGGCCATCTACGAGCAGTACGTC.

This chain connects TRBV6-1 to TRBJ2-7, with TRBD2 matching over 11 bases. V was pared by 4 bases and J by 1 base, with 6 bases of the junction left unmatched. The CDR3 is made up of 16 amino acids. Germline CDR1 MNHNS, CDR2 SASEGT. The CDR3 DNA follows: TGTGCCAGCAGTGGACCACTAGCGGGGGCTTCCTACGAGCAGTACGTC. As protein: CASSGPLAGASYEQYV.

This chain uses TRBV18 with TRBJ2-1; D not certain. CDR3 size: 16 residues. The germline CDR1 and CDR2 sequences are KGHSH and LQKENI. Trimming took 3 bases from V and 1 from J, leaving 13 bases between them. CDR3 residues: CASSPALTRSYNEQFF. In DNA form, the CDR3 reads TGTGCCAGCTCACCGGCCCTCACCAGGTCCTACAATGAGCAGTTCTTC.

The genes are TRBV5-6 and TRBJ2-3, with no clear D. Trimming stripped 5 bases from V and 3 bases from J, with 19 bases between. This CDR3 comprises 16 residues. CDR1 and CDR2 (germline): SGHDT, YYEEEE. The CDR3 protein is CASRQTVGGETDTQYF. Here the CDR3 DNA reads TGTGCCAGCAGACAAACGGTCGGTGGGGAAACAGATACGCAGTATTTT.

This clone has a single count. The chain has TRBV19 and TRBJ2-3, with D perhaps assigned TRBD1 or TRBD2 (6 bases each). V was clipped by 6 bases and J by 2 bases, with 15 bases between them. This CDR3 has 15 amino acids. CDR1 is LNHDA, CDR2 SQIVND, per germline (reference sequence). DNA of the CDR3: TGTGCCAGTAGGGGAGAGGGGGGCTTCACAGATACGCAGTATTTT. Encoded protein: CASRGEGGFTDTQYF.

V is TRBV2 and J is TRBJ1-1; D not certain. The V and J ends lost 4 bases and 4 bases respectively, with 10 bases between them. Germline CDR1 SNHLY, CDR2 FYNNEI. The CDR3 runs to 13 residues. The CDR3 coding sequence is TGTGCCAGCAGTGCCTATCCCCGCACTGAAGCTTTCTTT. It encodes CASSAYPRTEAFF.

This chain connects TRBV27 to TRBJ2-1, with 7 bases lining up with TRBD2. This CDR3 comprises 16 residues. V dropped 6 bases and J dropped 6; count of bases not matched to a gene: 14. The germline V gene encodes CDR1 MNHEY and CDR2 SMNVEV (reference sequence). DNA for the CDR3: TGTGCCAGCAGACCCCACGGGACTACCAGGCTCAATGAGCAGTTCTTC. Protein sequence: CASRPHGTTRLNEQFF.

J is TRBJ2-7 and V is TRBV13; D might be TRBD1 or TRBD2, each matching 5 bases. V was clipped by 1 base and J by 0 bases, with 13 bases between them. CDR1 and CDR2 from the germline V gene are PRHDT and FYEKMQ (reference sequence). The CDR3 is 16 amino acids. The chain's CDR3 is CASSLAGTKSSYEQYV. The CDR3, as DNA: TGTGCCAGCAGCTTAGCCGGGACGAAAAGCTCCTACGAGCAGTACGTC.

The CDR3, as DNA: TGTGCCAGCACAGCCGGCACTAGCGAGTACAATGAGCAGTTCTTC. This sequence encodes CASTAGTSEYNEQFF. The V gene is TRBV7-2, the J gene TRBJ2-1; 7 bases match TRBD2. Per germline, CDR1 SGHTA and CDR2 FQGNSA. Trimming at V came to 7 bases and at J to 4 bases, leaving 10 bases not matched to a gene. CDR3 length: 15 amino acids.

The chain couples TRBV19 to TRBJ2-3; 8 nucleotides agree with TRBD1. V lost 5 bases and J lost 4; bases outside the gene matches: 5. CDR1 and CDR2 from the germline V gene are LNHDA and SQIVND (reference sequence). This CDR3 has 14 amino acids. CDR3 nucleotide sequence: TGTGCCAGTAGTTGGTCAGGGGGCGCAGATACGCAGTATTTT. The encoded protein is CASSWSGGADTQYF.

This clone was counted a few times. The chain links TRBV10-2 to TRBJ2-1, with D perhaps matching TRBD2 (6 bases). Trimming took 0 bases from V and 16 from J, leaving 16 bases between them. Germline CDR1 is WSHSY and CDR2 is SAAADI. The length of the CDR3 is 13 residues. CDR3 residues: CASSESRAGIGFF. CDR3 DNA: TGCGCCAGCAGTGAGTCGAGGGCGGGGATCGGATTCTTC.

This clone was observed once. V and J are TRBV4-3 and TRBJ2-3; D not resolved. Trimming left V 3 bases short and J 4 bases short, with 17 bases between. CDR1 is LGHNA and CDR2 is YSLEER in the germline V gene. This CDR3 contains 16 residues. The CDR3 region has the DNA TGCGCCAGCAGCCAGGCCCCGGCACAAGGGTCAGATACGCAGTATTTT. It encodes CASSQAPAQGSDTQYF.

CDR3 in amino acids: CASSYPDRLAGELFF. The CDR3 DNA sequence: TGTGCCAGCAGTTACCCGGACAGGCTCGCCGGGGAGCTGTTTTTT. V usage is TRBV28 and J usage is TRBJ2-2, with 7 bases matching TRBD1. V shed 4 bases, J shed 6 bases, and the junction held 8 bases outside the gene matches. Germline assignment: CDR1 MDHEN and CDR2 SYDVKM. This CDR3 is built from 15 residues.

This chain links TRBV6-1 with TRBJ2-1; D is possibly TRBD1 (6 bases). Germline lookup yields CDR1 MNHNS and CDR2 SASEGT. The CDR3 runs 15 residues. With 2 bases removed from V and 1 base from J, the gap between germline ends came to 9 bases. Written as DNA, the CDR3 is TGTGCCAGCAGTGAAAATGGACAGTCCTACAATGAGCAGTTCTTC. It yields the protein CASSENGQSYNEQFF.

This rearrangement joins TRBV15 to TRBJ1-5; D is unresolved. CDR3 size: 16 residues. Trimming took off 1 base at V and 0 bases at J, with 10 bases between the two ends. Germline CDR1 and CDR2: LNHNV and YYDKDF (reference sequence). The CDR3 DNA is TGTGCCACCAGCAGAGTACTCACAGATAGCAATCAGCCCCAGCATTTT. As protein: CATSRVLTDSNQPQHF. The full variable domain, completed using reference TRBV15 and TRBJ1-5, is DAMVIQNPRYQVTQFGKPVTLSCSQTLNHNVMYWYQQKSSQAPKLLFHYYDKDFNNEADTPDNFQSRRPNTSFCFLDIRSPGLGDTAMYLCATSRVLTDSNQPQHFGDGTRLSIL.

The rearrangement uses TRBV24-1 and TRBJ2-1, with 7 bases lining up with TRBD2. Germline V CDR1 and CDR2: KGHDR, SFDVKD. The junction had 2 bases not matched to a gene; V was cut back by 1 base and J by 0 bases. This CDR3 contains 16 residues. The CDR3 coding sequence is TGTGCCACCAGTGATTTTCTAGCGGCCTCCTACAATGAGCAGTTCTTC. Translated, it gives CATSDFLAASYNEQFF.

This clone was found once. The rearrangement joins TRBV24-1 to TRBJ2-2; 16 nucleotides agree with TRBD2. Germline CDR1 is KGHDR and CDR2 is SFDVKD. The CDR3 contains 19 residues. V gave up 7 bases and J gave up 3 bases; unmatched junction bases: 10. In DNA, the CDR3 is TGTGCCACCAGGCCCAACCCGGGACTAGCGGGGGGGGACACCGGGGAGCTGTTTTTT. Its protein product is CATRPNPGLAGGDTGELFF.

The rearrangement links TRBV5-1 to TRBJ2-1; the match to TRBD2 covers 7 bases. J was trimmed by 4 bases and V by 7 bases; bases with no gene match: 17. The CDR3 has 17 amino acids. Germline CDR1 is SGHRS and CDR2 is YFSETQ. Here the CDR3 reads CASGKAGYGGGYNEQFF. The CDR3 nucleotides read TGCGCCAGCGGAAAAGCGGGGTACGGCGGCGGATACAATGAGCAGTTCTTC.

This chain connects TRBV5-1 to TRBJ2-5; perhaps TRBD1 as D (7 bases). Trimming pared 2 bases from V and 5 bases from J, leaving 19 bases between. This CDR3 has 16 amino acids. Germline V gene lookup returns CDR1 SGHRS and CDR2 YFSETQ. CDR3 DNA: TGCGCCAGCAGCTTCCTAATCGTCCAGGGGGGTGAGACCCAGTACTTC. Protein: CASSFLIVQGGETQYF.

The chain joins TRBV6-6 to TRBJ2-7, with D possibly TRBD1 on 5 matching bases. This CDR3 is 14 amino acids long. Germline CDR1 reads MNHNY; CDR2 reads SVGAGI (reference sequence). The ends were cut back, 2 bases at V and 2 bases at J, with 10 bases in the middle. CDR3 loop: CASSYPGRTYEQYV. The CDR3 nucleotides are TGTGCCAGCAGTTACCCAGGGCGAACCTACGAGCAGTACGTC.

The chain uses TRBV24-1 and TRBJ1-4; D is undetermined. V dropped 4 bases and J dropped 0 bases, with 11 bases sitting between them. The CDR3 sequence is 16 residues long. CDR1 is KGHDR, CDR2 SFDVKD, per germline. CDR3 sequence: CATSEGRVATNEKLFF. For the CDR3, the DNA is TGTGCCACCAGTGAAGGGAGGGTAGCAACTAATGAAAAACTGTTTTTT.

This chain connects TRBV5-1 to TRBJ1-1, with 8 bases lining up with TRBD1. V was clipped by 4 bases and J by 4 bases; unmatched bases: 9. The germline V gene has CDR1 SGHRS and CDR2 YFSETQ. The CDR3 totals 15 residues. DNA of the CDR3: TGCGCCAGCAGCGCCGGACAGGGTCGGACCACTGAAGCTTTCTTT. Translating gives CASSAGQGRTTEAFF.

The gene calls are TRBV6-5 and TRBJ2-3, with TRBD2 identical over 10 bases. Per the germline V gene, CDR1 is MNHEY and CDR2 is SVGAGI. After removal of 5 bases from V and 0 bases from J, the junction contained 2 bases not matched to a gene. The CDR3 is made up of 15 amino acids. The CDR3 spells CASSISGGSTDTQYF. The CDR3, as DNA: TGTGCCAGCAGTATTAGCGGGGGGAGCACAGATACGCAGTATTTT.

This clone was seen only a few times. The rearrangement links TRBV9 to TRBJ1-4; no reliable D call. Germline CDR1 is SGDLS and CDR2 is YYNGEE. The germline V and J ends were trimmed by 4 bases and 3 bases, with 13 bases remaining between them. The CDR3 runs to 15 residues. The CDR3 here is CASSSRSNSNEKLFF. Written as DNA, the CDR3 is TGTGCCAGCAGCTCTAGGTCAAACTCTAATGAAAAACTGTTTTTT.